This TCR beta chain was identified in a study of metastatic and nonmetastatic thyroid tumors. About the research overall: Where malignant and benign thyroid patients were concerned, repertoires were compared across blood and tumor or nodule tissue. Study-level points and caveats: Relative to benign nodules, malignant thyroid tumors were reportedly characterized by significantly elevated TCR beta diversity in blood and tumor.

None of the patients had undergone any treatment ahead of thyroid surgery. In the authors' methods: Between-group CDR3 differences, defined by clinicopathological status, yielded a distant-metastasis classifier for papillary thyroid cancer. TCRdb reprocessed the PCR reads using MiXCR. The V and J calls and clone size come from TCRdb's table, not from the authors' own analysis. The table has about 18,000 clones, under 30% seen once; the top ten hold about 13%. This CDR3 is 14 amino acids long. Germline assignment: CDR1 SGHVS and CDR2 FQNEAQ. With 1 base removed from V and 7 bases from J, the gap between germline ends came to 14 bases. This clone showed up just once. Its specificity is unknown.

This TCR was sampled from a female donor with papillary thyroid cancer or a benign thyroid nodule (not recorded which). Some clones in this sample may be carry-over from other donors' samples. The J gene is TRBJ2-7, the V gene TRBV7-8; tentatively, D is TRBD1 (5 bases). The sequenced sample consisted of tumor tissue. DNA of the CDR3: TGTGCCAGCAGCTTAGTTCGTCAGGGCGGTGAGCAGTACTTC. Protein: CASSLVRQGGEQYF. Supplemented by reference TRBV7-8 and TRBJ2-7, the full variable domain reads GAGVSQSPRYKVAKRGQDVALRCDPISGHVSLFWYQQALGQGPEFLTYFQNEAQLDKSGLPSDRFFAERPEGSVSTLKIQRTQQEDSAVYLCASSLVRQGGEQYFGPGTRLTVT.